Presented here are 19 T cell receptor beta chains from one specimen sequenced in a study of blood T cell repertoires in COVID-19 (dated by TCRdb to the early 2020s). The library was generated by the immunoSEQ multiplex PCR assay. The immuneACCESS repertoire file appears here via TCRdb, limited to in-frame rearrangements. These files lack a portion of the clones; in checked studies, under half of the deficit traces to unresolved V genes, and the cause of the others is not known. The sample data list some 87,000 clones, and less than 85% of these were observed just once. Together, the top ten hold 24% of the sample. The sample comprised peripheral blood. The receptors were gathered from a human donor in a cohort sampled during active COVID-19.

The V call is TRBV7-2, the J call TRBJ1-4; 8 bases line up with TRBD1. CDR1 and CDR2 (germline): SGHTA, FQGNSA. Unmatched junction bases numbered 4, after V lost 3 bases and J lost 4 bases. This CDR3 region has 15 residues. CDR3 nucleotide sequence: TGTGCCAGCAGCTTTCAGACAGGGGTTAATGAAAAACTGTTTTTT. Its protein is CASSFQTGVNEKLFF.

This clone was observed a few times. The chain is built from TRBV19 and TRBJ2-7; D is possibly TRBD1 (5 bases). CDR1 is LNHDA, CDR2 SQIVND, per germline (reference sequence). The CDR3 is 11 amino acids. Trimming cost V 9 bases and J 3 bases, with 9 bases left between them. CDR3 DNA: TGTGCCAGCCGAGACAGCTACGAGCAGTACTTC. Its protein is CASRDSYEQYF.

The chain uses TRBV7-2 and TRBJ1-4; perhaps TRBD1 as D (6 bases). Trimming stripped 4 bases from V and 4 bases from J, with 10 bases between. This CDR3 region has 14 residues. Looked up from germline, CDR1 is SGHTA and CDR2 is FQGNSA. DNA of the CDR3: TGTGCCAGCAGCTACAGGGACCGTAATGAAAAACTGTTTTTT. Translated, it gives CASSYRDRNEKLFF.

The V gene is TRBV6-2 or TRBV6-3, the J gene TRBJ1-2; TRBD1 matches at 7 bases. Germline CDR1 MNHEY, CDR2 SVGEGT. The CDR3 length is 13 residues. Losses at the gene ends were 6 bases for V and 13 bases for J; bases not matched to a gene: 14. The CDR3 loop is CASSVGPQGSATF. In nucleotides, the CDR3 is TGTGCCAGCAGCGTTGGCCCACAGGGGAGCGCCACCTTC.

V usage is TRBV4-1 and J usage is TRBJ1-5, with 10 bases fitting TRBD1. V shed 4 bases, J shed 0 bases, and the junction held 18 bases outside the gene matches. The CDR3 has 21 residues. Looked up from germline, CDR1 is MGHRA and CDR2 is YSYEKL. The CDR3: CASSLHPPGQGQSYSNQPQHF. The CDR3 DNA sequence: TGCGCCAGCAGCCTTCATCCCCCGGGACAGGGGCAATCATATAGCAATCAGCCCCAGCATTTT.

This chain connects TRBV21-1 to TRBJ2-1; TRBD1 is the table's D call, not checked against the DNA. TRBV21-1 represents a pseudogene. The length of the CDR3 is 16 residues. The CDR3 protein is CASSKVQGTAYNEQFF. The CDR3 nucleotides are TGTGCCAGCAGCAAAGTTCAGGGCACTGCCTACAATGAGCAGTTCTTC.

The CDR3: CASRGFWQGQETQYF. The CDR3 region has the DNA TGTGCCAGCAGAGGTTTTTGGCAGGGCCAAGAGACCCAGTACTTC. The chain recombines TRBV25-1 with TRBJ2-5; weak D call: TRBD1 (5 bases). In germline, CDR1 is MGHDK, CDR2 SYGVNS. V lost 6 bases and J 1 base, leaving 15 bases between the germline ends. CDR3 length equals 15 residues.

The chain combines TRBV2 with TRBJ1-6, with D hard to call. The ends were cut back, 0 bases at V and 7 bases at J, with 7 bases in the middle. Germline V gene lookup returns CDR1 SNHLY and CDR2 FYNNEI. The CDR3 totals 14 residues. The CDR3 bases are TGTGCCAGCAGTGAAGCGCGGGTAAATTCACCCCTCCACTTT. Protein product: CASSEARVNSPLHF.

The chain has TRBV24-1 and TRBJ1-5, with 7 bases that match TRBD1. Germline-derived CDR1 and CDR2 are KGHDR and SFDVKD. The CDR3 extends over 16 amino acids. V was clipped by 2 bases and J by 4 bases; unmatched bases: 7. CDR3 amino acids: CATSDSPGQRNQPQHF. The CDR3 DNA is TGTGCCACCAGTGATTCACCGGGACAGAGAAATCAGCCCCAGCATTTT.

The CDR3 coding sequence is TGTGCCAGCAGCTTGGCGGCGACAGGCGTTTATGGCTACACCTTC. It specifies CASSLAATGVYGYTF. This chain uses TRBV5-8 with TRBJ1-2; a weak D match, TRBD1 (6 bases). The CDR3 length is 15 residues. Trimming stripped 0 bases from V and 5 bases from J, with 14 bases between. The germline V gene has CDR1 SGHTS and CDR2 YDEGEE.

The table lists this clone with a few counts. This chain connects TRBV20-1 to TRBJ1-2; TRBD1 matches 8 bases. Germline V CDR1 and CDR2: DFQATT, SNEGSKA (reference sequence). The CDR3 is made up of 14 amino acids. The ends lost 3 bases at V and 4 bases at J; junction bases unmatched: 7. The CDR3 DNA sequence: TGCAGTGCTAGTACCGGGACAGGTACCTATGGCTACACCTTC. It encodes CSASTGTGTYGYTF.

In the case of this clone: Other DNA variants within this sample encode the same CDR3. The chain recombines TRBV5-1 with TRBJ1-5; the D gene is possibly TRBD1 (5 bases). With 4 bases removed from V and 2 bases from J, the gap between germline ends came to 10 bases. The CDR3 is 14 amino acids. Germline CDR1 and CDR2: SGHRS and YFSETQ. The CDR3 loop is CASSLSGGNQPQHF. The CDR3 DNA follows: TGCGCCAGCAGCCTCTCGGGGGGCAATCAGCCCCAGCATTTT.

The rearrangement links TRBV10-1 to TRBJ2-3; 8 bases are a match to TRBD2. This CDR3 is 17 amino acids long. The germline V gene has CDR1 WNHNN and CDR2 SYGVQD (reference sequence). J was trimmed by 2 bases and V by 3 bases; bases with no gene match: 10. CDR3 nucleotide sequence: TGCGCCAGCAGTGAACAGAAAAGCGGGAGCGACACAGATACGCAGTATTTT. Amino acids: CASSEQKSGSDTDTQYF.

The chain employs TRBV2 and TRBJ1-1, with 9 bases identical to TRBD1. V lost 4 bases and J lost 6; bases outside the gene matches: 9. CDR3 length equals 15 residues. Germline values: CDR1 SNHLY, CDR2 FYNNEI. The CDR3 nucleotides are TGTGCCAGCAGTGTGACAGGGGGGGTAGGTGCTGAAGCTTTCTTT. It yields the protein CASSVTGGVGAEAFF.

The chain couples TRBV6-5 to TRBJ2-6; the D is unclear. Trimming left V 7 bases short and J 1 base short, with 5 bases between. The CDR3 is 13 residues long. In germline, CDR1 is MNHEY, CDR2 SVGAGI. CDR3 bases: TGTGCCAGCACAATTTCTGGGGCCAACGTCCTGACTTTC. Encoded protein: CASTISGANVLTF.

V gene TRBV3-1 (or the pseudogene TRBV3-2) combines with J gene TRBJ1-5; D remains unclear. CDR3 size: 15 residues. V dropped 4 bases and J dropped 1 base, with 11 bases sitting between them. From germline, CDR1 is LGHDT and CDR2 YNNKEL (reference sequence). The CDR3 region has the DNA TGTGCCAGCAGCCTCGGAGGGAAGAGCAATCAGCCCCAGCATTTT. Translated, it gives CASSLGGKSNQPQHF.

The chain combines TRBV24-1 with TRBJ2-7; 8 bases line up with TRBD2. J lost 6 bases, V lost 3 bases, and 0 bases had no gene match. CDR3 length: 12 amino acids. Per the germline V gene, CDR1 is KGHDR and CDR2 is SFDVKD. The CDR3 sequence is CATSDGTSEQYF. The CDR3 region has the DNA TGTGCCACCAGTGATGGGACTAGCGAGCAGTACTTC.

The genes are TRBV28 and TRBJ2-3, with 9 bases that match TRBD2. The CDR3 is 17 residues long. The V segment lost 6 bases and the J segment 0 bases; nucleotides outside the gene matches: 10. Germline-derived CDR1 and CDR2 are MDHEN and SYDVKM. The CDR3 loop reads CASRPPRLAASTDTQYF. In nucleotides, the CDR3 is TGTGCCAGCAGGCCGCCCCGACTAGCGGCTAGCACAGATACGCAGTATTTT. Filled out from reference TRBV28 and TRBJ2-3, the complete variable domain reads DVKVTQSSRYLVKRTGEKVFLECVQDMDHENMFWYRQDPGLGLRLIYFSYDVKMKEKGDIPEGYSVSREKKERFSLILESASTNQTSMYLCASRPPRLAASTDTQYFGPGTRLTVL.

This clone was recorded a few times. The DNA of the CDR3 is TGCGCCAGCAGCGCCGACAGCTACGAGCAGTACTTC. This translates into CASSADSYEQYF. The chain joins TRBV5-1 to TRBJ2-7; D perhaps matches TRBD1 (5 bases). Germline CDR1 and CDR2: SGHRS and YFSETQ. This CDR3 comprises 12 residues. Between the trimmed V and J ends, which lost 4 bases and 3 bases, there was a span of 8 bases.